Listed below are T cell receptor beta chains from one sample, sequenced in a study of immune evolution from preneoplasia to lung adenocarcinoma. The data were produced by immunoSEQ multiplex PCR, yet TCRdb's version contains in-frame clones alone and is incomplete. Of about 6,300 clones listed, more than 70% were seen once; the top ten hold around 12%. What was sequenced was FFPE minimally invasive lung adenocarcinoma tissue. The source of these receptors is a person aged 70 to 85 with lung adenocarcinoma. The CDR3 runs from the conserved cysteine through the conserved F or W. D genes are given only for firm matches. A clone size is listed for some rows: how often the clone was seen (once, few, many), or a class if it is expanded.

d_gene,j_gene,abundance,v_gene,CDR3nt,CDR3aa
NA,TRBJ2-7,NA,TRBV2,TGTGCCAGCAGTGCTATCTACGAGCAGTACTTC,CASSAIYEQYF
TRBD2,TRBJ2-2,once,TRBV19,TGTGCCAGTATCCCGGTAGCGGGGGGCGCGAACACCGGGGAGCTGTTTTTT,CASIPVAGGANTGELFF
NA,TRBJ2-2,NA,TRBV5-4,TGTGCCAGCAGCTTGCTTCTAGGACGGGATAACACCGGGGAGCTGTTTTTT,CASSLLLGRDNTGELFF
NA,TRBJ1-3,NA,TRBV11-2,TGTGCCAGCAGCTTAGGCCAGGGGTTTGGAAACACCATATATTTT,CASSLGQGFGNTIYF
NA,TRBJ2-3,NA,TRBV19,TGTGCCAGTAGTATGCCGGGAGCAGCTGGAAACACAGATACGCAGTATTTT,CASSMPGAAGNTDTQYF
NA,TRBJ2-3,NA,TRBV5-1,TGCGCCAGCACCCCTGGGGGTGGGCCAGATACGCAGTATTTT,CASTPGGGPDTQYF
TRBD2,TRBJ2-3,NA,TRBV7-6,TGTGCCAGCAGCTTAGTTTCTGGCGGGAGGCCCTACACAGATACGCAGTATTTT,CASSLVSGGRPYTDTQYF
NA,TRBJ2-2,once,TRBV6-5,TGTGCCAGCAGACTCCTCTTTGGGCCCGGGGAGCTGTTTTTT,CASRLLFGPGELFF
NA,TRBJ2-1,NA,TRBV28,TGTGCCAGCACACAAGCGGCCAATGAGCAGTTCTTC,CASTQAANEQFF
TRBD2,TRBJ2-2,NA,TRBV4-2,TGTGCCAGCAGTCCCGGGACTAGCGTGAACGGCGGGGAGCTGTTTTTT,CASSPGTSVNGGELFF
NA,TRBJ1-3,few,TRBV7-9,TGTGCCAGCAGCTCCTTGAACACCATATATTTT,CASSSLNTIYF
TRBD2,TRBJ2-2,few,TRBV5-1,TGCGCCAGCTTCTCAGGGACTATAGGAACCGGGGAGCTGTTTTTT,CASFSGTIGTGELFF
NA,TRBJ2-3,once,TRBV29-1,TGCAGCGTTGGGGGGGGACAGGTCACAGATACGCAGTATTTT,CSVGGGQVTDTQYF